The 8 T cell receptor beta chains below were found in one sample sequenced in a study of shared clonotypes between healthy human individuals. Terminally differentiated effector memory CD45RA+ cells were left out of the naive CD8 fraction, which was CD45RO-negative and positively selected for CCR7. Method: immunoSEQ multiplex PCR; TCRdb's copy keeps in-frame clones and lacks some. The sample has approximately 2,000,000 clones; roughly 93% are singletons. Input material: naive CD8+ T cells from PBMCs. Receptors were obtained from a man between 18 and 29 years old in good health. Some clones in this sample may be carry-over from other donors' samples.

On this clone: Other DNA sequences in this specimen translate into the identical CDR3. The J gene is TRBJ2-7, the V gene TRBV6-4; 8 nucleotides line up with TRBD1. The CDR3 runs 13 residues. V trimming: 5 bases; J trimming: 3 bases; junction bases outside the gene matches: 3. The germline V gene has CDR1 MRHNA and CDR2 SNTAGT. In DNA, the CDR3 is TGTGCCAGCAGTCAAGGACAGGGCTACGAGCAGTACTTC. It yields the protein CASSQGQGYEQYF.

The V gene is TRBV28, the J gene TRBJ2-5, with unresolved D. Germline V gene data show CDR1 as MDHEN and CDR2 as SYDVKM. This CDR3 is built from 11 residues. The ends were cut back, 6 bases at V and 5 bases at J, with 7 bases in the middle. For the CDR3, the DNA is TGTGCCAGCAGGGAACGGGAGACCCAGTACTTC. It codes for CASRERETQYF. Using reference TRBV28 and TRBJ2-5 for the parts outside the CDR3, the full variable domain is DVKVTQSSRYLVKRTGEKVFLECVQDMDHENMFWYRQDPGLGLRLIYFSYDVKMKEKGDIPEGYSVSREKKERFSLILESASTNQTSMYLCASRERETQYFGPGTRLLVL.

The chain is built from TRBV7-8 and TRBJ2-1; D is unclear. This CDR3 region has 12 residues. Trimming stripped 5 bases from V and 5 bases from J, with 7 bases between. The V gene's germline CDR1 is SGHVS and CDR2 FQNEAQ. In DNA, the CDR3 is TGTGCCAGCAGCACAGAAAACAATGAGCAGTTCTTC. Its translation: CASSTENNEQFF.

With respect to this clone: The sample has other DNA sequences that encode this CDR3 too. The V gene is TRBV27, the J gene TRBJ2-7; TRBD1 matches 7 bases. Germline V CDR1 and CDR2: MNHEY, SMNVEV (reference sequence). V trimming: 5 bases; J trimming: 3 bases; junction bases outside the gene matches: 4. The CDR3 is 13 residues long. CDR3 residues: CASSPGDSYEQYF. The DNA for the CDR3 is TGTGCCAGCAGTCCAGGGGACAGCTACGAGCAGTACTTC.

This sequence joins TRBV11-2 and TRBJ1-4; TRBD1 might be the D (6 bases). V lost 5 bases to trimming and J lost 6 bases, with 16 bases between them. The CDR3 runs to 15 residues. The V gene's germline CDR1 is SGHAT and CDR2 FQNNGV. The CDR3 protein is CASSGRDIFHEKLFF. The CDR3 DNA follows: TGTGCCAGCAGCGGCCGGGACATATTTCATGAAAAACTGTTTTTT.

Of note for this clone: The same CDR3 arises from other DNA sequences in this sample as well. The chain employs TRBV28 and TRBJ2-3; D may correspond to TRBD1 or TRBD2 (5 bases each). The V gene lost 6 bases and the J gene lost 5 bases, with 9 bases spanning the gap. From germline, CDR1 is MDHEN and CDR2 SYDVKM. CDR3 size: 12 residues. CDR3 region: CASSPGGDTQYF. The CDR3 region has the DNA TGTGCCAGCAGCCCTGGGGGAGATACGCAGTATTTT. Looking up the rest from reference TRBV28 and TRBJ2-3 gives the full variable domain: DVKVTQSSRYLVKRTGEKVFLECVQDMDHENMFWYRQDPGLGLRLIYFSYDVKMKEKGDIPEGYSVSREKKERFSLILESASTNQTSMYLCASSPGGDTQYFGPGTRLTVL.

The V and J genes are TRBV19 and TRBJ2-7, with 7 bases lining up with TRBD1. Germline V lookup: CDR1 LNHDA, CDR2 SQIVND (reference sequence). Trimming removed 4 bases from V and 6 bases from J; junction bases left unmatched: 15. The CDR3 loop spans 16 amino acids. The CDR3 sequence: CASSTSPGTAFFEQYF. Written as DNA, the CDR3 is TGTGCCAGTAGTACCTCCCCCGGGACAGCCTTCTTCGAGCAGTACTTC.

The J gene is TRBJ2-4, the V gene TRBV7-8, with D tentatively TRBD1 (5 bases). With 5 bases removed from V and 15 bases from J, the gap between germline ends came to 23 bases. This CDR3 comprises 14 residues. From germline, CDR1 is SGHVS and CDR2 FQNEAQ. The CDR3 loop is CASSTSPDLNRGYF. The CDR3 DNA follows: TGTGCCAGCAGCACAAGTCCTGACCTCAATAGGGGGTACTTC.